The 30 T cell receptor beta chains reported below all come from one sample, sequenced in a study of cytotoxic CD8 clonotypes in ibrutinib-treated CLL. Profiled with immunoSEQ multiplex PCR; TCRdb holds only in-frame clones, not every one. The sample shows fewer than 400,000 clones, roughly two thirds of them seen only once. Sequenced here: PBMCs, sampled after 36 months of ibrutinib treatment. All receptors come from a human donor with chronic lymphocytic leukemia.

This chain uses TRBV25-1 with TRBJ1-1; perhaps TRBD1 as D (5 bases). V was clipped by 6 bases and J by 0 bases, with 20 bases between them. Germline CDR1 is MGHDK and CDR2 is SYGVNS. CDR3 length equals 17 residues. CDR3 nucleotides: TGTGCCAGCAGGTCCCCTCCAGGGCTTGGGATGAACACTGAAGCTTTCTTT. Its protein is CASRSPPGLGMNTEAFF.

This clone was detected only a few times. The chain has TRBV29-1 and TRBJ1-5; no clear D gene. Germline assignment: CDR1 SQVTM and CDR2 ANQGSEA. This CDR3 is 10 amino acids long. Trimming pared 7 bases from V and 5 bases from J, leaving 6 bases between. CDR3 region: CSGGDQPQHF. CDR3 bases: TGCAGCGGCGGGGATCAGCCCCAGCATTTT.

The chain carries TRBV6-1 and TRBJ1-6; D is perhaps TRBD1 (6 bases). Between the trimmed V and J ends, which lost 0 bases and 5 bases, there was a span of 14 bases. Germline V CDR1 and CDR2: MNHNS, SASEGT. CDR3 length equals 17 residues. This chain's CDR3 is CASSEASTGLHNSPLHF. CDR3 DNA: TGTGCCAGCAGTGAAGCTTCTACAGGGCTACATAATTCACCCCTCCACTTT.

The chain carries TRBV12-5 and TRBJ1-6, with unresolved D. The CDR3 is 17 amino acids. The V and J ends lost 5 bases and 7 bases respectively, with 21 bases between them. The germline V gene encodes CDR1 LGHNT and CDR2 FRNRAP. The CDR3 sequence: CASGTSSGPPANSPLHF. The CDR3 nucleotides read TGTGCTAGTGGTACTTCCTCCGGGCCCCCGGCGAATTCACCCCTCCACTTT.

The genes are TRBV2 and TRBJ1-2; 9 positions match TRBD1. The trim removed 2 bases at V and 8 bases at J, leaving 9 bases unmatched. The germline gives CDR1 SNHLY, CDR2 FYNNEI. The CDR3 is made up of 15 amino acids. The CDR3 protein is CASSEMGQGVEGYTF. CDR3 DNA: TGTGCCAGCAGTGAAATGGGACAGGGAGTGGAGGGCTACACCTTC.

The V call is TRBV9, the J call TRBJ1-2, with 9 bases aligning to TRBD1. With 5 bases clipped from V and 2 bases from J, the junction kept 1 base outside the gene matches. Germline lookup yields CDR1 SGDLS and CDR2 YYNGEE. The CDR3 loop spans 13 amino acids. As DNA, the CDR3 is TGTGCCAGCAGGGGGACAGGGAACTATGGCTACACCTTC. Amino acid sequence: CASRGTGNYGYTF.

This clone was counted a single time. The genes are TRBV29-1 and TRBJ2-3; the D gene is possibly TRBD1 (5 bases). The CDR3 covers 15 residues. CDR1 SQVTM and CDR2 ANQGSEA come from the germline V gene. The V and J ends lost 3 bases and 1 base respectively, with 14 bases between them. The CDR3 sequence: CSVDRAGWGTDTQYF. In DNA, the CDR3 is TGCAGCGTTGACAGGGCAGGCTGGGGCACAGATACGCAGTATTTT.

V usage is TRBV7-9 and J usage is TRBJ1-2, with 8 nucleotides matching TRBD1. Germline CDR1 reads SEHNR; CDR2 reads FQNEAQ (reference sequence). The V segment lost 2 bases and the J segment 3 bases; nucleotides outside the gene matches: 8. The CDR3 runs to 16 residues. The CDR3 sequence is CASSLPPRGPYYGYTF. As DNA, the CDR3 is TGTGCCAGCAGCTTACCCCCCAGGGGGCCTTACTATGGCTACACCTTC.

This clone was seen a handful of times. This chain uses TRBV11-1 with TRBJ1-2, with a weak D call TRBD1 (6 bases). Looked up from germline, CDR1 is SGHAT and CDR2 is FQDESV (reference sequence). Trimming cost V 0 bases and J 6 bases, with 8 bases left between them. The CDR3 runs 13 residues. The DNA for the CDR3 is TGTGCCAGCAGCTTAGCGGGACATGATGGCTACACCTTC. Translation: CASSLAGHDGYTF.

V is TRBV5-1 and J is TRBJ1-2, with TRBD1 identical over 7 bases. The CDR3 totals 18 residues. Germline V gene lookup returns CDR1 SGHRS and CDR2 YFSETQ. The junction had 17 bases not matched to a gene; V was cut back by 4 bases and J by 2 bases. DNA of the CDR3: TGCGCCAGCAGCACCGACGGCGGACAGGCCTCTCGAAACTATGGCTACACCTTC. Its protein product is CASSTDGGQASRNYGYTF. The variable domain in full, completed from reference TRBV5-1 and TRBJ1-2, reads KAGVTQTPRYLIKTRGQQVTLSCSPISGHRSVSWYQQTPGQGLQFLFEYFSETQRNKGNFPGRFSGRQFSNSRSEMNVSTLELGDSALYLCASSTDGGQASRNYGYTFGSGTRLTVV.

This chain links TRBV5-6 with TRBJ1-1; tentatively, D is TRBD1 (5 bases). The germline V and J ends were trimmed by 1 base and 5 bases, with 12 bases remaining between them. Germline CDR1 is SGHDT and CDR2 is YYEEEE. CDR3 length: 14 residues. DNA of the CDR3: TGTGCCAGCAGCTTGTGGGCAGGGAGGACTGAAGCTTTCTTT. Translated: CASSLWAGRTEAFF. Combining the CDR3 with reference TRBV5-6 and TRBJ1-1 gives the whole variable domain DAGVTQSPTHLIKTRGQQVTLRCSPKSGHDTVSWYQQALGQGPQFIFQYYEEEERQRGNFPDRFSGHQFPNYSSELNVNALLLGDSALYLCASSLWAGRTEAFFGQGTRLTVV.

The chain recombines TRBV13 with TRBJ1-2; 12 bases match TRBD1. Per germline, CDR1 PRHDT and CDR2 FYEKMQ (reference sequence). The CDR3 is 14 residues long. The junction had 3 bases not matched to a gene; V was cut back by 6 bases and J by 4 bases. CDR3 DNA: TGTGCCAGCAGTCCGGGACAGGGGGCCTATGGCTACACCTTC. Its protein product is CASSPGQGAYGYTF.

The chain recombines TRBV28 with TRBJ2-7; TRBD2 aligns across 7 bases. The V gene's germline CDR1 is MDHEN and CDR2 SYDVKM. With 4 bases clipped from V and 0 bases from J, the junction kept 6 bases outside the gene matches. The CDR3 covers 15 residues. In nucleotides, the CDR3 is TGTGCCAGCAGTTCCCAGGGCGGGAGCTCCTACGAGCAGTACTTC. Protein sequence: CASSSQGGSSYEQYF.

This clone came up a few times. This rearrangement joins TRBV18 to TRBJ1-1; no clear D. CDR3 length: 14 residues. V was cut by 6 bases and J by 6 bases, with 17 bases left in between. Germline values: CDR1 KGHSH, CDR2 LQKENI. In DNA form, the CDR3 reads TGTGCCAGCTCCGACCAAAGGGCGCGGTCTGAAGCTTTCTTT. This codes for CASSDQRARSEAFF. Combining the CDR3 with reference TRBV18 and TRBJ1-1 gives the whole variable domain NAGVMQNPRHLVRRRGQEARLRCSPMKGHSHVYWYRQLPEEGLKFMVYLQKENIIDESGMPKERFSAEFPKEGPSILRIQQVVRGDSAAYFCASSDQRARSEAFFGQGTRLTVV.

Details on this clone: The same CDR3 is also encoded by other DNA sequences in this sample. The chain employs TRBV5-6 and TRBJ2-7; D gene uncertain. The V end was cut by 4 bases, the J end by 3 bases, with 11 bases between. This CDR3 comprises 13 residues. Looked up from germline, CDR1 is SGHDT and CDR2 is YYEEEE. The CDR3 spells CASSPGNHYEQYF. The CDR3 DNA reads TGTGCCAGCAGCCCAGGAAACCACTACGAGCAGTACTTC.

The chain links TRBV29-1 to TRBJ1-1, with D tentatively TRBD1 (5 bases). The CDR3 has 15 amino acids. V gave up 4 bases and J gave up 10 bases, with 25 bases separating them. Germline-derived CDR1 and CDR2 are SQVTM and ANQGSEA. The CDR3 region has the DNA TGCAGCGTTGGGTGGGGTACTGAGATTGGGGCGAGAGCTTTCTTT. Encoded protein: CSVGWGTEIGARAFF. Together with reference TRBV29-1 and TRBJ1-1, the CDR3 gives the full variable domain: SAVISQKPSRDICQRGTSLTIQCQVDSQVTMMFWYRQQPGQSLTLIATANQGSEATYESGFVIDKFPISRPNLTFSTLTVSNMSPEDSSIYLCSVGWGTEIGARAFFGQGTRLTVV.

This clone was detected only a few times. The genes are TRBV4-1 and TRBJ1-1; D is possibly TRBD1 (5 bases). CDR3 length: 16 residues. Trimming removed 1 base at V and 0 bases at J, with 12 bases between. Per germline, CDR1 MGHRA and CDR2 YSYEKL. This CDR3 reads CASSQAPQGLNTEAFF. The CDR3 nucleotides read TGCGCCAGCAGCCAAGCCCCCCAGGGCCTGAACACTGAAGCTTTCTTT.

This clone was seen more than once but under ten times. The chain combines TRBV5-6 with TRBJ1-5, with 12 nucleotides matching TRBD1. CDR1 and CDR2 (germline): SGHDT, YYEEEE. V trimming: 5 bases; J trimming: 2 bases; junction bases outside the gene matches: 8. CDR3 length: 17 residues. CDR3 protein: CASSQGQGAAGNQPQHF. In DNA form, the CDR3 reads TGTGCCAGCAGTCAGGGACAGGGGGCTGCTGGCAATCAGCCCCAGCATTTT. The variable domain in full, with the rest retrieved from reference TRBV5-6 and TRBJ1-5, is DAGVTQSPTHLIKTRGQQVTLRCSPKSGHDTVSWYQQALGQGPQFIFQYYEEEERQRGNFPDRFSGHQFPNYSSELNVNALLLGDSALYLCASSQGQGAAGNQPQHFGDGTRLSIL.

This clone has more than one count but fewer than ten. V is TRBV5-4 and J is TRBJ2-5; D uncertain. The V and J ends lost 6 bases and 0 bases respectively, with 12 bases between them. CDR3 length: 14 amino acids. CDR1 is SGHNT and CDR2 is YYREEE in the germline V gene (reference sequence). This CDR3 reads CASNPQPDQETQYF. The CDR3 bases are TGTGCCAGCAATCCTCAACCCGACCAAGAGACCCAGTACTTC.

The table lists this clone with a few counts. The chain carries TRBV4-1 and TRBJ1-5, with TRBD1 identical over 9 bases. The CDR3 is 15 amino acids. The germline gives CDR1 MGHRA, CDR2 YSYEKL. The trim removed 4 bases at V and 1 base at J, leaving 2 bases unmatched. CDR3 amino acids: CASSPGQGSNQPQHF. The CDR3 DNA reads TGCGCCAGCAGCCCAGGACAGGGGAGCAATCAGCCCCAGCATTTT.

J is TRBJ2-7 and V is TRBV5-6; D is undetermined. CDR1 and CDR2 from the germline V gene are SGHDT and YYEEEE. This CDR3 region has 12 residues. V lost 1 base and J lost 7, with 9 bases in between. CDR3 DNA: TGTGCCAGCAGCTTGATGGGCGGAGAGCAGTACTTC. It yields the protein CASSLMGGEQYF.

This clone showed up just a few times. The J gene is TRBJ2-3, the V gene TRBV12-5; 12 positions agree with TRBD2. Germline loops: CDR1 LGHNT, CDR2 FRNRAP. The CDR3 loop spans 17 amino acids. Trimming at V came to 1 base and at J to 6 bases, leaving 8 bases not matched to a gene. CDR3 sequence reads: CASGLGTSGMGPDTQYF. The CDR3 region has the DNA TGTGCTAGTGGTTTGGGGACTAGCGGGATGGGGCCGGATACGCAGTATTTT. Full variable domain (outside the CDR3, taken from reference TRBV12-5 and TRBJ2-3): DARVTQTPRHKVTEMGQEVTMRCQPILGHNTVFWYRQTMMQGLELLAYFRNRAPLDDSGMPKDRFSAEMPDATLATLKIQPSEPRDSAVYFCASGLGTSGMGPDTQYFGPGTRLTVL.

For the CDR3, the DNA is TGTGCCAGCAGTGAAACAGGGGGACCCGAGACCCAGTACTTC. Translation: CASSETGGPETQYF. The chain uses TRBV2 and TRBJ2-5; TRBD1 matches 8 bases. Trimming took 2 bases from V and 5 from J; bases not matched to a gene: 4. This CDR3 has 14 amino acids. The germline V gene has CDR1 SNHLY and CDR2 FYNNEI.

The gene calls are TRBV19 and TRBJ1-1; D ambiguous. CDR1 LNHDA and CDR2 SQIVND come from the germline V gene (reference sequence). This CDR3 contains 13 residues. Trimming left V 10 bases short and J 2 bases short, with 14 bases between. The CDR3 here is CATRMTTNTEAFF. The CDR3 bases are TGTGCCACAAGGATGACAACTAACACTGAAGCTTTCTTT.

This rearrangement joins TRBV28 to TRBJ1-6; 9 bases align to TRBD1. CDR3 length: 15 residues. The V gene's germline CDR1 is MDHEN and CDR2 SYDVKM. J lost 6 bases, V lost 7 bases, and 7 bases had no gene match. DNA for the CDR3: TGTGCCAGCAAAGGGGACAGGGCCGGTAATTCACCCCTCCACTTT. Its translation is CASKGDRAGNSPLHF.

The table lists this clone with a few counts. CDR3 residues: CASSPPGGQPPWSEQYF. In nucleotides, the CDR3 is TGTGCCAGCAGCCCCCCGGGGGGGCAACCTCCCTGGTCCGAGCAGTACTTC. The chain is built from TRBV7-9 and TRBJ2-7; TRBD2 matches at 8 bases. The germline CDR1 and CDR2 sequences are SEHNR and FQNEAQ (reference sequence). V lost 5 bases and J lost 6; bases outside the gene matches: 18. This CDR3 comprises 17 residues.

There are a few counts of this clone. The chain is built from TRBV4-1 and TRBJ2-2; 8 bases are shared with TRBD1. The V gene end was trimmed by 0 bases and the J gene end by 8 bases; junction bases not matched to a gene: 14. The CDR3 is made up of 18 amino acids. CDR1 MGHRA and CDR2 YSYEKL come from the germline V gene. CDR3 loop: CASSQDPPRGRKEGELFF. For the CDR3, the DNA is TGCGCCAGCAGCCAAGATCCCCCCAGGGGGCGTAAGGAAGGGGAGCTGTTTTTT.

J is TRBJ2-7 and V is TRBV4-1, with D tentatively TRBD2 (6 bases). V was trimmed by 5 bases and J by 0 bases, leaving 11 bases between them. Germline loops: CDR1 MGHRA, CDR2 YSYEKL. This CDR3 comprises 14 residues. In DNA, the CDR3 is TGCGCCAGCAGCGGGCTGACTAGCTCCTACGAGCAGTACTTC. This gives the protein CASSGLTSSYEQYF.

The chain has TRBV5-4 and TRBJ2-4; unclear D gene. This CDR3 comprises 15 residues. V dropped 0 bases and J dropped 6 bases, with 13 bases sitting between them. Germline V gene lookup returns CDR1 SGHNT and CDR2 YYREEE (reference sequence). CDR3 DNA: TGTGCCAGCAGCTTGGAGGGTTTGGGGTCAAACATTCAGTACTTC. Protein: CASSLEGLGSNIQYF.

V is TRBV4-1 and J is TRBJ2-5; D uncertain. The CDR3 has 15 residues. Germline-derived CDR1 and CDR2 are MGHRA and YSYEKL. The V end was cut by 2 bases, the J end by 0 bases, with 10 bases between. CDR3 amino acids: CASSQIPGYQETQYF. In nucleotides, the CDR3 is TGCGCCAGCAGCCAAATACCCGGGTACCAAGAGACCCAGTACTTC.